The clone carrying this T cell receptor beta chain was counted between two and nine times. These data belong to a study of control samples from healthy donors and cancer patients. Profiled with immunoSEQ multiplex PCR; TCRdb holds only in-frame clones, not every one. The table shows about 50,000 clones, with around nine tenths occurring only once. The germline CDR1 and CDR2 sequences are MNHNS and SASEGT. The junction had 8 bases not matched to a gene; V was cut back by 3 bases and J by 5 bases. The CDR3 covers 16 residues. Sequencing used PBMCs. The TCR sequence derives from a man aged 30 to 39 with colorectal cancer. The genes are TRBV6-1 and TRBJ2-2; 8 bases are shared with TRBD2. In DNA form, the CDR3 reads TGTGCCAGCAGTGAGATGGCGGGGGGCAGGACCGGGGAGCTGTTTTTT. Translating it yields CASSEMAGGRTGELFF.